Listed here is a single TCR beta chain. This was the immunoSEQ v3.0 assay at survey level. Here immunoSEQ multiplex PCR was the method, and the copy in TCRdb shows in-frame clones only, minus some. The sample carries around 19,000 clones, about nine tenths recorded once. This sample was included in a study of long-term antiretroviral therapy in people with HIV. V lost 5 bases and J lost 3; bases outside the gene matches: 5. CDR3 length: 15 residues. The germline V gene encodes CDR1 SGHVS and CDR2 FNYEAQ. The gene calls are TRBV7-6 and TRBJ1-2, with 11 bases identical to TRBD1. The sequencing here drew on unsorted PBMCs, taken 4.4 years before starting antiretroviral therapy. This sequence was found in a woman aged 30 to 39 with HIV. In nucleotides, the CDR3 is TGTGCCAGCAGCCTACGGACAGGGGGCGACTATGGCTACACCTTC. It is translated as CASSLRTGGDYGYTF.